This T cell receptor beta chain was recorded in a study of Ad26.COV2.S vaccination and SARS-CoV-2 variants. Treatment specified: approximately 18 received Ad26.COV2.S at low or high dose, single or two shots; about 5 received placebo; per-sample allocation not given. After the first vaccine or placebo injection, samples were drawn on day 63. The vaccine antigen was prefusion-stabilized Wuhan SARS-CoV-2 spike. The data were produced by immunoSEQ multiplex PCR, yet TCRdb's version contains in-frame clones alone and is incomplete. The sample records 400,000 to 450,000 clones, less than 95% being singletons. The CDR3 runs to 15 residues. CDR1 is ENHRY and CDR2 is SYGVKD in the germline V gene. Between the trimmed V and J ends, which lost 8 bases and 2 bases, there was a span of 19 bases.

The V gene is TRBV10-3, the J gene TRBJ2-7; D might be TRBD1 or TRBD2, each matching 5 bases. Sequences were derived from peripheral blood, sampled in a trial of Ad26.COV2.S vaccine versus placebo. This clonotype was obtained from a person aged 18-60 years who received the Ad26.COV2.S COVID-19 vaccine or a placebo. Here the CDR3 reads CAISSLNGDPYEQYF. CDR3 nucleotides: TGTGCCATCTCATCGCTAAACGGGGACCCCTACGAGCAGTACTTC.